These T cell receptor beta chains were read from a single sample in a study of graft-versus-host responses after intestinal transplantation. Sequenced by immunoSEQ multiplex PCR; TCRdb stores in-frame clones only, minus some. The sample has about 120,000 clones; 90% are singletons. Their antigen targets remain unknown. The sample was unstimulated CD4+ T cells sorted from spleen or lymph node cells, taken before intestinal transplant. Receptors were obtained from a human donor who received an intestinal transplant. Both conserved end residues are part of each CDR3. A D gene is named only where the DNA matches it firmly. The size entry is marked missing in some rows and otherwise reads once, few, many or a size class.

.,TRBJ2-7,TRBV19,.,CASSIDHRSSQNYEQYF,TGTGCCAGTAGTATAGATCATAGGAGTTCTCAAAACTACGAGCAGTACTTC
once,TRBJ2-1,TRBV5-1,.,CASSLDARLSNEQFF,TGCGCCAGCAGCTTGGATGCTAGGTTGAGCAATGAGCAGTTCTTC
.,TRBJ2-1,TRBV5-1,.,CASSLAPGQIYNEQFF,TGCGCCAGCAGCTTGGCTCCAGGTCAGATCTACAATGAGCAGTTCTTC
.,TRBJ1-1,TRBV19,.,CASSPGKNTEAFF,TGTGCCAGTAGCCCAGGAAAGAACACTGAAGCTTTCTTT
.,TRBJ2-5,TRBV7-8,.,CASSLGGQETQYF,TGTGCCAGCAGCTTAGGCGGACAAGAGACCCAGTACTTC
.,TRBJ1-4,TRBV4-1,.,CASSQDTGLSNEKLFF,TGCGCCAGCAGCCAAGATACGGGACTCTCTAATGAAAAACTGTTTTTT
.,TRBJ2-3,TRBV4-2,TRBD2,CASSLLAGDPTDTQYF,TGTGCCAGCAGCCTTTTAGCGGGGGACCCCACAGATACGCAGTATTTT
.,TRBJ1-2,TRBV28,.,CASSLPPWGGASLDF,TGTGCCAGCAGTCTCCCTCCTTGGGGAGGGGCCTCCTTAGACTTC
.,TRBJ2-2,TRBV10-1,.,CASSPNTGELFF,TGCGCCAGCAGCCCAAACACCGGGGAGCTGTTTTTT
.,TRBJ1-2,TRBV28,.,CASSRQNYGYTF,TGTGCCAGCAGTAGACAGAACTATGGCTACACCTTC
.,TRBJ2-5,TRBV11-2,.,CASSLVAGYGGETQYF,TGTGCCAGCAGCTTAGTTGCGGGGTACGGGGGAGAGACCCAGTACTTC
.,TRBJ1-1,TRBV4-3,TRBD1,CASSPQGVNTEAFF,TGCGCCAGCAGCCCCCAGGGGGTGAACACTGAAGCTTTCTTT
.,TRBJ2-7,TRBV6-5,TRBD2,CASSLLAGAGEQYF,TGTGCCAGCAGCCTACTAGCGGGGGCCGGTGAGCAGTACTTC
once,TRBJ2-5,TRBV10-3,.,CAIAVVAGAGETQYF,TGTGCCATCGCAGTGGTTGCGGGGGCGGGGGAGACCCAGTACTTC
once,TRBJ2-1,TRBV18,.,CASSPAFSSYNEQFF,TGTGCCAGCTCGCCAGCGTTCTCCTCCTACAATGAGCAGTTCTTC
few,TRBJ2-5,TRBV11-2,TRBD2,CASSLQRGWETQYF,TGTGCCAGCAGCTTACAGCGGGGTTGGGAGACCCAGTACTTC
.,TRBJ1-2,TRBV12-2,.,CASRLGQGGSNYGYTF,TGTGCAAGTCGTTTGGGACAGGGGGGATCTAACTATGGCTACACCTTC
once,TRBJ2-2,TRBV19,.,CASSIKRNTGELFF,TGTGCCAGTAGTATAAAGCGGAACACCGGGGAGCTGTTTTTT
.,TRBJ2-4,TRBV16,TRBD1,CASSQSGGTGIQNIQYF,TGTGCCAGCAGCCAATCGGGCGGGACAGGGATCCAAAACATTCAGTACTTC
.,TRBJ2-2,TRBV9,.,CASSTPQRDTGELFF,TGTGCCAGCAGCACTCCTCAGAGGGACACCGGGGAGCTGTTTTTT
.,TRBJ1-5,TRBV28,TRBD1,CASRKPGQGSFSNQPQHF,TGTGCCAGCAGAAAGCCGGGACAGGGATCCTTTAGCAATCAGCCCCAGCATTTT
once,TRBJ1-1,TRBV4-1,.,CASSPSPSRRENTEAFF,TGCGCCAGCAGCCCTTCACCCAGCAGGAGGGAAAACACTGAAGCTTTCTTT
once,TRBJ1-2,TRBV29-1,.,CSVVAANYGYTF,TGCAGCGTTGTTGCCGCGAATTATGGCTACACCTTC
.,TRBJ2-1,TRBV6-6,.,CASSYSGQGGPKEQFF,TGTGCCAGCAGTTACTCTGGACAAGGGGGTCCCAAAGAGCAGTTCTTC
.,TRBJ2-3,TRBV7-6,.,CASGRKGGFTDTQYF,TGTGCCAGCGGCCGCAAGGGCGGGTTCACAGATACGCAGTATTTT
.,TRBJ2-5,TRBV4-1,.,CASSSRTARQETQYF,TGCGCCAGCAGCTCGAGGACAGCCCGCCAAGAGACCCAGTACTTC
few,TRBJ1-2,TRBV7-2,.,CASSLHRELGYTF,TGTGCCAGCAGCTTACACAGGGAATTGGGCTACACCTTC
.,TRBJ2-7,TRBV21-1,.,CASFLAGGYEQYF,TGTGCCAGCTTCCTAGCGGGGGGTTACGAGCAGTACTTC